The sequence of this TCR beta chain was determined in a study of preoperative IRX-2 immunotherapy in early breast cancer (dated by TCRdb to the late 2010s). The junction shows trimming of 8 bases on V and 1 base on J, and the gene matches do not reach 5 bases of it. The CDR3, from cysteine to phenylalanine, totals 14 residues. The read is trimmed to its CDR3 DNA, 42 bases read in frame from base 1. Taken from the germline V gene (reference sequence), the CDR1 and CDR2 loops are LNHNV and YYDKDF. This clone was found a few times. This receptor's antigen is unknown. The sample holds no much larger clone one base away, and base qualities are not on file. Libraries were constructed by the immunoSEQ multiplex PCR assay. This immuneACCESS table, as held by TCRdb, lists in-frame sequences with V and J called but not all clones. Of the missing ones, under half trace to an unresolved V gene in checked studies; the others have no known cause. For this sample there are 34,000 or so clones; 80% to 85% appear just once. The top ten clones comprise 2% to 3% of the sample.

The label giving this sample's treatment or condition can be read as: preoperative locoregional IRX-2 cytokine immunotherapy. The samples were obtained from a phase Ib study that tested preoperative, locoregional IRX-2 cytokine immunotherapy meant to prime immune responses. The donors were early-stage breast cancer patients who were given IRX-2 prior to surgery. The sample in question was lymph node tissue, obtained from a patient treated with IRX-2 immunotherapy. The V and J segments used are TRBV15 and TRBJ1-5, with 7 central nucleotides matching TRBD1. This TCR was recovered from a human donor with breast cancer. The nucleotide sequence is given as TGTGCCACCCACAGGGGAAGGAGCAATCAGCCCCAGCATTTT. This gives the protein CATHRGRSNQPQHF.